These 9 T cell receptor beta chains were all obtained from the same sample, sequenced in a study of blood T cells in healthy people across ages. Together with a sample-barcoded 5' primer, a J-beta primer mix was included in a second PCR lasting roughly 6 to 12 cycles. TCRdb recomputed calls from the 5' RACE reads with MiXCR, one row per CDR3 protein. The sample lists some 1.8 million distinct CDR3 sequences, 35% to 50% occurring once. Sample: blood. Receptor source: a human donor in good health.

The chain recombines TRBV4-2 with TRBJ2-4, with TRBD2 as a possible D gene (6 bases). The better agreement between TRBJ2-5 and the DNA end casts doubt on the J call. Germline V lookup: CDR1 LGHNA, CDR2 YNFKEQ. This CDR3 has 14 residues. CDR3 DNA: TGTGCCAGCAGCCAAGGGGGGGTTCGGGAGACCCAGTACTTC. It is translated as CASSQGGVRETQYF.

This clonotype came up a few times. The rearrangement uses TRBV5-5 and TRBJ1-2; TRBD1 might be the D (6 bases). Germline lookup yields CDR1 SGHKS and CDR2 YYEKEE (reference sequence). This CDR3 has 15 residues. Deletions cut 1 base from V and 6 bases from J, with 16 bases between. The CDR3 region has the DNA TGTGCCAGCAGCTTGCAGGGGCGCTCCTATGATGGCTACACCTTC. Protein: CASSLQGRSYDGYTF. The variable domain in full, with the rest retrieved from reference TRBV5-5 and TRBJ1-2, is DAGVTQSPTHLIKTRGQQVTLRCSPISGHKSVSWYQQVLGQGPQFIFQYYEKEERGRGNFPDRFSARQFPNYSSELNVNALLLGDSALYLCASSLQGRSYDGYTFGSGTRLTVV.

The CDR3 is CASSLRRTSNNEQFF. The CDR3, as DNA: TGTGCCAGCAGCTTAAGGAGGACCAGCAACAATGAGCAGTTCTTC. This chain links TRBV7-8 with TRBJ2-1, with a possible D match to TRBD2 (5 bases). CDR3 length: 15 amino acids. Looked up from germline, CDR1 is SGHVS and CDR2 is FQNEAQ. V gave up 2 bases and J gave up 5 bases, with 13 bases separating them.

This clonotype occurred a few times. This chain links TRBV5-1 with TRBJ2-7; the D gene is possibly TRBD1 (5 bases). The CDR3 runs 15 residues. V lost 1 base to trimming and J lost 2 bases, with 13 bases between them. CDR1 is SGHRS, CDR2 YFSETQ, per germline. The CDR3 DNA reads TGCGCCAGCAGCTTGAATCCAGGGATGACCTACGAGCAGTACTTC. Translation: CASSLNPGMTYEQYF. Based on the CDR3 plus reference TRBV5-1 and TRBJ2-7, the full variable domain is KAGVTQTPRYLIKTRGQQVTLSCSPISGHRSVSWYQQTPGQGLQFLFEYFSETQRNKGNFPGRFSGRQFSNSRSEMNVSTLELGDSALYLCASSLNPGMTYEQYFGPGTRLTVT.

There are a few counts of this clonotype. The CDR3 sequence: CASSRTGNWANVLTF. The CDR3 DNA is TGCGCCAGCAGCCGGACAGGGAACTGGGCCAACGTCCTGACTTTC. This chain uses TRBV4-1 with TRBJ2-6, with TRBD1 matching 8 bases. Germline V gives CDR1 MGHRA, CDR2 YSYEKL. Germline trimming cut 4 bases from V and 5 bases from J; bases unmatched to any gene: 4. The CDR3 extends over 15 amino acids.

The chain combines TRBV20-1 with TRBJ2-3; 9 nucleotides match TRBD1. Germline V CDR1 and CDR2: DFQATT, SNEGSKA (reference sequence). This CDR3 is 14 amino acids long. Trimming removed 7 bases from V and 6 bases from J; junction bases left unmatched: 11. The CDR3 nucleotides read TGCAGTGTCAGGGACAGGGAGGGATCGGATACGCAGTATTTT. Translated, it gives CSVRDREGSDTQYF.

The chain links TRBV7-2 to TRBJ2-7; D may be TRBD2 (5 bases). The V and J ends lost 2 bases and 3 bases respectively, with 11 bases between them. The CDR3 consists of 14 residues. Germline assignment: CDR1 SGHTA and CDR2 FQGNSA. CDR3 bases: TGTGCCAGCAGCTTACGGACTCCTAACTACGAGCAGTACTTC. It encodes CASSLRTPNYEQYF.

The rearrangement links TRBV14 to TRBJ2-3; no reliable D call. The CDR3 contains 14 residues. V was pared by 7 bases and J by 3 bases, with 14 bases between. CDR1 and CDR2 from the germline V gene are SGHDN and FVKESK. CDR3 protein: CASMTAKKTDTQYF. Written as DNA, the CDR3 is TGTGCCAGCATGACTGCCAAGAAGACAGATACGCAGTATTTT.

This clonotype has just a few counts. DNA of the CDR3: TGTGCCAGCAGCTTGTATGGGGCGGGGGCGTCCTACAATGAGCAGTTCTTC. It codes for CASSLYGAGASYNEQFF. The chain uses TRBV7-2 and TRBJ2-1, with D tentatively TRBD2 (7 bases). Germline assignment: CDR1 SGHTA and CDR2 FQGNSA. Trimming cost V 3 bases and J 1 base, with 16 bases left between them. The CDR3 is 17 residues long.